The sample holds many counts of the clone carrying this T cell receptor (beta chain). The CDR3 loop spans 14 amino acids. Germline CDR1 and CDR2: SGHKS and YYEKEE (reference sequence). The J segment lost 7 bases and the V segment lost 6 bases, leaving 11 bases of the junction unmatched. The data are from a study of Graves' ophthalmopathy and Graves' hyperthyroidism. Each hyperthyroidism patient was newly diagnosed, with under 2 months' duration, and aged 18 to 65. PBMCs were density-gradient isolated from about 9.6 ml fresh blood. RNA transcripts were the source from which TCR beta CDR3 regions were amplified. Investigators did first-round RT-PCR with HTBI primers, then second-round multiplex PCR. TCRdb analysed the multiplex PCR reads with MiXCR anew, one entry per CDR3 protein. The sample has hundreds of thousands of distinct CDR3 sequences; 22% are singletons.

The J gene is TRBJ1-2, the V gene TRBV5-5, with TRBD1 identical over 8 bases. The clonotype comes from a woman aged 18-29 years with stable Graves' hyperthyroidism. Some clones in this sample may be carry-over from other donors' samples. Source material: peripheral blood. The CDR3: CASTRTGGGGGYTF. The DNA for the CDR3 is TGTGCCAGCACCCGAACAGGGGGAGGAGGTGGCTACACCTTC.